These 4 T cell receptor beta chains came from one sample sequenced in a study of regulatory T cells in long-lasting Graves disease. This sample's time point: persistent/refractory GD, antithyroid drugs over 5 years with positive TRAb. Making the TCR library involved RNA that had been extracted from PBMCs. Building of the TCR beta libraries involved iRepertoire HTBI primers and Arm-PCR of CDR3 regions. TCRdb reprocessed the multiplex PCR reads with MiXCR, giving one entry per CDR3 protein. This sample has about 430,000 distinct CDR3 sequences, with 21% found just once. Sequences were derived from peripheral blood mononuclear cells (PBMCs), sampled when the disease was refractory, from a patient treated with antithyroid drugs. These receptors came from a female donor with Graves disease.

Notes on this clonotype: This clone may be a read error of a much larger clone one base away. V is TRBV6-1 and J is TRBJ1-1; D unclear. The germline V gene has CDR1 MNHNS and CDR2 SASEGT. Trimming took 6 bases from V and 3 from J, leaving 8 bases between them. There are 12 residues in the CDR3. CDR3 in DNA: TGTGCCAGCAGACAAGGGTACACTGAAGCTTTCTTT. Its translation is CASRQGYTEAFF.

At least ten counts were recorded for this clonotype. The chain recombines TRBV28 with TRBJ1-1; TRBD1 matches at 9 bases. J gave up 0 bases and V 5 bases, and 4 bases lay outside the gene matches. This CDR3 spans 15 amino acids. Germline assignment: CDR1 MDHEN and CDR2 SYDVKM. The CDR3 protein is CASSPRDRVNTEAFF. In nucleotides, the CDR3 is TGTGCCAGCAGTCCCAGGGACAGGGTGAACACTGAAGCTTTCTTT.

This clonotype came up a few times. This chain joins TRBV6-2 or TRBV6-3 and TRBJ1-6, with TRBD1 matching over 7 bases. Germline V gene lookup returns CDR1 MNHEY and CDR2 SVGEGT. Losses at the gene ends were 5 bases for V and 10 bases for J; bases not matched to a gene: 14. This CDR3 comprises 16 residues. The CDR3 here is CASSKTIGQVRSPLHF. Written as DNA, the CDR3 is TGTGCCAGCAGTAAAACCATAGGACAGGTCAGATCACCCCTCCACTTT.

This clonotype was observed at least ten times. Compared with germline, one end of the junction differs, possibly owing to a read error. The chain uses TRBV24-1 and TRBJ1-2; 7 bases map to TRBD1. Germline V gives CDR1 KGHDR, CDR2 SFDVKD. This CDR3 has 16 amino acids. The CDR3 loop is CATSDPTGEGYNGYTF. The DNA of the CDR3 is TGTGCCACAAGTGACCCTACAGGGGAAGGGTATAATGGCTACACCTTC.